This entry concerns a single T cell receptor (beta chain). This specimen comes from a study of blood T cell repertoires in COVID-19. The wider study: From T cells, B-cell-depleted T cells, or PBMCs came the material, which was cDNA or gDNA.

Method: immunoSEQ multiplex PCR; TCRdb's copy keeps in-frame clones and lacks some. The sample shows under 300,000 clones, 88% of them seen only once. Per the germline V gene, CDR1 is PRHDT and CDR2 is FYEKMQ (reference sequence). This CDR3 spans 13 amino acids. The V gene lost 5 bases and the J gene lost 0 bases, with 7 bases spanning the gap. Assignments of participants to cohorts depended upon their own reported clinical history. Sequencing used PBMCs or T cells enriched from blood (not recorded which). The rearrangement links TRBV13 to TRBJ1-1, with D maybe TRBD1 (5 bases). The source is a woman between 50 and 59 years old who had recovered from COVID-19. In DNA, the CDR3 is TGTGCCAGCAGCCGACAGATGAACACTGAAGCTTTCTTT. It is translated as CASSRQMNTEAFF.